This T cell receptor beta chain was identified during a study of PD-L1 blockade in urothelial cancer. Per germline, CDR1 SGHRS and CDR2 YFSETQ. CDR3 length equals 15 residues. Losses at the gene ends were 4 bases for V and 4 bases for J; bases not matched to a gene: 7. TCRdb's table, derived via immunoSEQ multiplex PCR, lists solely in-frame clones and lacks some. This table has tens of thousands of clones, around 90% appearing once. Time point given: pretreatment peripheral blood. V usage is TRBV5-1 and J usage is TRBJ2-1; 8 bases map to TRBD1. Specimen: PBMCs, collected around atezolizumab (anti-PD-L1) treatment. The source of this sequence is a man aged 55 to 69 with urothelial cancer. The CDR3 nucleotides are TGCGCCAGCAGCCATGGACAGGGTGGGTACAATGAGCAGTTCTTC. Translation: CASSHGQGGYNEQFF. Supplemented by reference TRBV5-1 and TRBJ2-1, the full variable domain reads KAGVTQTPRYLIKTRGQQVTLSCSPISGHRSVSWYQQTPGQGLQFLFEYFSETQRNKGNFPGRFSGRQFSNSRSEMNVSTLELGDSALYLCASSHGQGGYNEQFFGPGTRLTVL.